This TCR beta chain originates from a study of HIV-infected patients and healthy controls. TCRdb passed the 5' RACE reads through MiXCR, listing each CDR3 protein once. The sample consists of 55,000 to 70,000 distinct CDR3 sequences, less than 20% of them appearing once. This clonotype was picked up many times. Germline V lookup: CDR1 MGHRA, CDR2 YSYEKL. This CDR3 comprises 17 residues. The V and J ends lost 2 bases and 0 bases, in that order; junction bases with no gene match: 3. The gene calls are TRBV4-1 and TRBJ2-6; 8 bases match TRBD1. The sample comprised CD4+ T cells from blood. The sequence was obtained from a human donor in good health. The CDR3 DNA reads TGCGCCAGCAGCCAACCTGACAGGGGCTCTGGGGCCAACGTCCTGACTTTC. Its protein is CASSQPDRGSGANVLTF.